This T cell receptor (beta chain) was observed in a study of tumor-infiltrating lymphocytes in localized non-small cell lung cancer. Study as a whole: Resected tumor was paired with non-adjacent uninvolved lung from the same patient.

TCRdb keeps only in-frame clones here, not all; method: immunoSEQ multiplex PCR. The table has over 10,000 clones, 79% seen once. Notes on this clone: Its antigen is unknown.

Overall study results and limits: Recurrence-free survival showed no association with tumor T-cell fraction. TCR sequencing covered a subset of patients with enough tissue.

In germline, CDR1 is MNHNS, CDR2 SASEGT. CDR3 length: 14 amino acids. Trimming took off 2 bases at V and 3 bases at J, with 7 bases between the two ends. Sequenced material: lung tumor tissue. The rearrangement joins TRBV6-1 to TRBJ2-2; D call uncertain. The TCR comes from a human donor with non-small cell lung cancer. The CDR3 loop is CASSERADTGELFF. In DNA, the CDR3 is TGTGCCAGCAGTGAACGGGCGGACACCGGGGAGCTGTTTTTT.